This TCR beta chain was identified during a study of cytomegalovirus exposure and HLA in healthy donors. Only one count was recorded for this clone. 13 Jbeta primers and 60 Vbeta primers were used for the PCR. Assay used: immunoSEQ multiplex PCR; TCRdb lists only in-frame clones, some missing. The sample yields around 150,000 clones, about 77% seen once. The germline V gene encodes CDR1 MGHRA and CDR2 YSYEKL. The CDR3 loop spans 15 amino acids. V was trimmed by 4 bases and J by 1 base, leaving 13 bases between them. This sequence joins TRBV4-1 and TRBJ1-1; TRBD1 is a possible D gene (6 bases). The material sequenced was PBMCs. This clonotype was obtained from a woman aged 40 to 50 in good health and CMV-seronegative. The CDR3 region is CASSPLWGQNTEAFF. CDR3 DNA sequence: TGCGCCAGCAGCCCTTTGTGGGGGCAGAACACTGAAGCTTTCTTT.